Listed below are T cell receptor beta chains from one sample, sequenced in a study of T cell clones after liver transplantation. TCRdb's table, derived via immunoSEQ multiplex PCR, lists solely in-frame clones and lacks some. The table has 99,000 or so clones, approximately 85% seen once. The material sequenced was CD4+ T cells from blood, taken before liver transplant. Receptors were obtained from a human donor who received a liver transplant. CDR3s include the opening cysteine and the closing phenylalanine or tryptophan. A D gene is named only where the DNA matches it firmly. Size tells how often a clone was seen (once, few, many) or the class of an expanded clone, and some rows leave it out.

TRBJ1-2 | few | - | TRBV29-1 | TGCAGCGTTGCCCGTGAGGGGCGCGGAGGCTACACCTTC | CSVAREGRGGYTF
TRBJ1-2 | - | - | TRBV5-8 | TGTGCCAGCAGAGCAGGGTTCTATGGCTACACCTTC | CASRAGFYGYTF
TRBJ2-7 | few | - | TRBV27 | TGTGCCAGCAGTCCGTCGCGGGGACCCTACGAGCAGTACTTC | CASSPSRGPYEQYF
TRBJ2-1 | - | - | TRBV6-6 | TGTGCCAGCAGTTCCGGAAGGGGCTCCTACAATGAGCAGTTCTTC | CASSSGRGSYNEQFF
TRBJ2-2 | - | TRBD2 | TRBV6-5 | TGTGCCAGCAGGGTGACTAGCGGGAGAGGGGAGCTGTTTTTT | CASRVTSGRGELFF
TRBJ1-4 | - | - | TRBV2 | TGTGCCAGCACGGGGGCTAATGAAAAACTGTTTTTT | CASTGANEKLFF
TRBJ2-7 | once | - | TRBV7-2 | TGTGCCAGCAGCTTAGTGTCTCGGCAGGCTGACGAGCAGTACTTC | CASSLVSRQADEQYF
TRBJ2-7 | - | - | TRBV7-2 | TGTGCCAGCAGCCGGGACTCTAGCTCCTACGAGCAGTACTTC | CASSRDSSSYEQYF
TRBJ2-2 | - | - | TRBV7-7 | TGTGCCAGCAGCCAACTTAACACCGGGGAGCTGTTTTTT | CASSQLNTGELFF
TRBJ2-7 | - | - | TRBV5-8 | TGTGCCAGCACCCCGGGGTGGGCCCGGGACGAGCAGTACTTC | CASTPGWARDEQYF
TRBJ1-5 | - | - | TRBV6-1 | TGTGCCAGCAGTGAAGGGGGTTATAGCAATCAGCCCCAGCATTTT | CASSEGGYSNQPQHF
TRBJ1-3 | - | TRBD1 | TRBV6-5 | TGTGCCAGCAGTTACTCGAGACAGGGACCTGGAAACACCATATATTTT | CASSYSRQGPGNTIYF
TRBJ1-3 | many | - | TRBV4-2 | TGTGCCAGCAGCCAAGATCGACAGCTTCACTCTGGAAACACCATATATTTT | CASSQDRQLHSGNTIYF
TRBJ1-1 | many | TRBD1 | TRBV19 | TGTGCCAGTAGGACCAAGACAGGGGGCCGTGTGAACACTGAAGCTTTCTTT | CASRTKTGGRVNTEAFF
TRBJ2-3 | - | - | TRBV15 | TGTGCCACCAGCGCCCGAATGGACAGACTTAATCTGGATACGCAGTATTTT | CATSARMDRLNLDTQYF
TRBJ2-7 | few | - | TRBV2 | TGTGCCAGCAGTGAAACTCCCGTTAAGCGAGAGCAGTACTTC | CASSETPVKREQYF
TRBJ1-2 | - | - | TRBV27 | TGTGCCAGCAGTTTATCCGGACAGAACTATGGCTACACCTTC | CASSLSGQNYGYTF
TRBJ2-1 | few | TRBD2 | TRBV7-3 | TGTGCCAGCAGCCCCCGTCCGGGGGGGAACAATGAGCAGTTCTTC | CASSPRPGGNNEQFF
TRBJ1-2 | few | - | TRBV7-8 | TGTGCCAGCAGCTTAACGGAGGGTGAGGGCTATGGCTACACCTTC | CASSLTEGEGYGYTF
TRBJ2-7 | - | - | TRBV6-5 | TGTGCCAGCAGAAGGAGCCAGGGCCAGCCCTACGAGCAGTACTTC | CASRRSQGQPYEQYF